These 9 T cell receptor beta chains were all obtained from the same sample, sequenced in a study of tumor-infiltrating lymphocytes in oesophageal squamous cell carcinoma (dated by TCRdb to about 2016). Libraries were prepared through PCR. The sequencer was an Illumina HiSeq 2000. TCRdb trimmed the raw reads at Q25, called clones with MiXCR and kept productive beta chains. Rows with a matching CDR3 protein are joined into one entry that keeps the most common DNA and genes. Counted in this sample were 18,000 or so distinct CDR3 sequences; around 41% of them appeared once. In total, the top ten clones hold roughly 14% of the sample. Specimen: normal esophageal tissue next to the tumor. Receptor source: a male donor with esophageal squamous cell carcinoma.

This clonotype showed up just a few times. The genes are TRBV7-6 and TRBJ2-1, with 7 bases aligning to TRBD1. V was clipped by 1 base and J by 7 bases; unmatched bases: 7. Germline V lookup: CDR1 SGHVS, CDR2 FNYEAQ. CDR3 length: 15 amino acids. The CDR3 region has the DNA TGTGCCAGCAGCTTAGGGACGACAGGGTGGAATGAGCAGTTCTTC. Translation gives CASSLGTTGWNEQFF. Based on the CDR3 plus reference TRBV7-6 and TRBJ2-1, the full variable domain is GAGVSQSPRYKVTKRGQDVALRCDPISGHVSLYWYRQALGQGPEFLTYFNYEAQQDKSGLPNDRFSAERPEGSISTLTIQRTEQRDSAMYRCASSLGTTGWNEQFFGPGTRLTVL.

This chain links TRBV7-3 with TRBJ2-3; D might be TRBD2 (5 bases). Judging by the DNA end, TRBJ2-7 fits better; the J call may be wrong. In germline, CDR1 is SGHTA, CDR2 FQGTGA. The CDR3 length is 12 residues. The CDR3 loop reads CASSLVGVEQYF. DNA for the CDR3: TGTGCCAGCAGCTTAGTCGGGGTTGAGCAGTACTTC.

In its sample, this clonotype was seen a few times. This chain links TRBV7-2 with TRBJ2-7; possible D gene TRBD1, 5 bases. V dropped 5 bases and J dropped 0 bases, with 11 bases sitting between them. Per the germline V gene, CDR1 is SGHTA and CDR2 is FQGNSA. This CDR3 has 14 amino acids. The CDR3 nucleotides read TGTGCCAGCAGCCGCTACAGGAGCTCCTACGAGCAGTACTTC. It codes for CASSRYRSSYEQYF.

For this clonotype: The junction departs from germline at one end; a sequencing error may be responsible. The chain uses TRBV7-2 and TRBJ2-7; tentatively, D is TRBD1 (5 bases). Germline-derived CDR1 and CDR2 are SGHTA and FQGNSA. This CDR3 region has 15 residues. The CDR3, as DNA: TGTGCCAGCAGTTCAACAGGATGGGGTAATTCACCCCTCCACTTC. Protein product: CASSSTGWGNSPLHF.

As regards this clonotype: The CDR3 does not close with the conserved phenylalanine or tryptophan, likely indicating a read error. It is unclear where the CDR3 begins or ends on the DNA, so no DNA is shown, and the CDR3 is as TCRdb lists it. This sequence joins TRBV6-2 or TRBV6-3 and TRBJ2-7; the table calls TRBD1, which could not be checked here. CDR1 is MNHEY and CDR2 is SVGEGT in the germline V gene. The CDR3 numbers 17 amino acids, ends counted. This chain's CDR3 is CASKEGGGLIYGYTFGS.

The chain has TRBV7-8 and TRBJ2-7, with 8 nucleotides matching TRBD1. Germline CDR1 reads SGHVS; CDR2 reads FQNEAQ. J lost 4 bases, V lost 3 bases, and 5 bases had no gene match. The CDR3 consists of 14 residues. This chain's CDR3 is CASSFGQGLYEQYF. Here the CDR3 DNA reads TGTGCCAGCAGCTTCGGACAGGGCTTATACGAGCAGTACTTC.

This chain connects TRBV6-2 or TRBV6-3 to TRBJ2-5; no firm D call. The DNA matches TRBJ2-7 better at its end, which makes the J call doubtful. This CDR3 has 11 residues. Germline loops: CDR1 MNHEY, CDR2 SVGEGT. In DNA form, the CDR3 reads TGTGCCAGCAGAAAGACCTACGAGCAGTACTTC. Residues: CASRKTYEQYF.

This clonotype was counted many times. CDR3 sequence reads: CASSEYGGEADTQYF. The CDR3 DNA is TGTGCCAGCAGTGAATATGGCGGGGAGGCAGATACGCAGTATTTT. This sequence joins TRBV25-1 and TRBJ2-3; D is possibly TRBD2 (6 bases). From germline, CDR1 is MGHDK and CDR2 SYGVNS. This CDR3 contains 15 residues. Trimming took 0 bases from V and 4 from J, leaving 11 bases between them. The full variable domain, in which reference TRBV25-1 and TRBJ2-3 provide the parts outside the CDR3, is EADIYQTPRYLVIGTGKKITLECSQTMGHDKMYWYQQDPGMELHLIHYSYGVNSTEKGDLSSESTVSRIRTEHFPLTLESARPSHTSQYLCASSEYGGEADTQYFGPGTRLTVL.

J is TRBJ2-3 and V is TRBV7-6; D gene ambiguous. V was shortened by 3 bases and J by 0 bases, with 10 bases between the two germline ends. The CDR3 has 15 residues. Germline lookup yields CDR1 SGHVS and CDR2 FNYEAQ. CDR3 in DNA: TGTGCCAGCAGCTTTGCGTTTTCTAGCACAGATACGCAGTATTTT. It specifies CASSFAFSSTDTQYF.